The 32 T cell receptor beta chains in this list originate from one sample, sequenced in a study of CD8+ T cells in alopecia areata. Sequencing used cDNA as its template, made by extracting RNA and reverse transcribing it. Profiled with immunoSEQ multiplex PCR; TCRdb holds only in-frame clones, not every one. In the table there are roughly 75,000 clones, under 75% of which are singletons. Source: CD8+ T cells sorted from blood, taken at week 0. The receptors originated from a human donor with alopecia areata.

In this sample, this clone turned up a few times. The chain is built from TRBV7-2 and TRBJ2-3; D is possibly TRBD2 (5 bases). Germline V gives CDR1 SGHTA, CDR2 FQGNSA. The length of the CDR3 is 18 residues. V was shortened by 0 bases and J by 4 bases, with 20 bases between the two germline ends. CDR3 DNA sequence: TGTGCCAGCAGCTTAGCGGGGATTCGGTGGAGGAGTGCAGATACGCAGTATTTT. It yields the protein CASSLAGIRWRSADTQYF.

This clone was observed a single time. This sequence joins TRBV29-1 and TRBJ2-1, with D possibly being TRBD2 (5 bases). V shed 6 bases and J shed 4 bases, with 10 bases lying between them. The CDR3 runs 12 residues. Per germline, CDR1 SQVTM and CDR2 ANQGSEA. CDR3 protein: CSVKAEYNEQFF. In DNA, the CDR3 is TGCAGCGTCAAAGCGGAGTACAATGAGCAGTTCTTC.

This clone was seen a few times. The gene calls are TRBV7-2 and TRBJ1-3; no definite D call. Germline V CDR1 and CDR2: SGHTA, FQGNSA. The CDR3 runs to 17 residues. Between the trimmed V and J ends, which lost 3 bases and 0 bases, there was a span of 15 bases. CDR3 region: CASSFDGVVSSGNTIYF. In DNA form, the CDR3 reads TGTGCCAGCAGCTTCGACGGGGTGGTGAGCTCTGGAAACACCATATATTTT.

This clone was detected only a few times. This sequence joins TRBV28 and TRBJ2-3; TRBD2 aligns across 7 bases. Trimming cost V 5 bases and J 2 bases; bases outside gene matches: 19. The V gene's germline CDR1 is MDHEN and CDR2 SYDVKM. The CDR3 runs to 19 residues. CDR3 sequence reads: CASSARMGFGGGNTDTQYF. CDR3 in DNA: TGTGCCAGCAGTGCCCGGATGGGGTTCGGCGGGGGAAACACAGATACGCAGTATTTT.

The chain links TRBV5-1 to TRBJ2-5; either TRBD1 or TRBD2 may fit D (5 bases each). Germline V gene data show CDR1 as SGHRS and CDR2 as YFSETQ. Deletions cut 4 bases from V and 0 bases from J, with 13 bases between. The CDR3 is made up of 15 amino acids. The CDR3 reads CASSLTGTYQETQYF. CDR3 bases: TGCGCCAGCAGCCTGACTGGGACGTACCAAGAGACCCAGTACTTC.

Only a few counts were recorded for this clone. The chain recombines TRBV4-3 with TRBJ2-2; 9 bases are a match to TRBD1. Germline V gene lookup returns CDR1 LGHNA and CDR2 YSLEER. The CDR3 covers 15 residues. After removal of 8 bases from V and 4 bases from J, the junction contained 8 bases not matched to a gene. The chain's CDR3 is CASRGDRASTGELFF. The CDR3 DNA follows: TGCGCCAGCCGAGGGGACAGGGCGTCCACCGGGGAGCTGTTTTTT.

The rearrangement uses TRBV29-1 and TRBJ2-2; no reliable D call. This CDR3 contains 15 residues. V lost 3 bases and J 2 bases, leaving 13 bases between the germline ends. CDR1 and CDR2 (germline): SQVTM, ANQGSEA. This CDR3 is CSVEAVAENTGELFF. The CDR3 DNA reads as TGCAGCGTTGAGGCAGTGGCCGAAAACACCGGGGAGCTGTTTTTT.

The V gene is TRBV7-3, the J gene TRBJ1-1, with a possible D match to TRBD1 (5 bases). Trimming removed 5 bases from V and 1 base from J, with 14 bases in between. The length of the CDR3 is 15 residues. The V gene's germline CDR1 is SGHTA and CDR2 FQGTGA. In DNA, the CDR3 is TGTGCCAGCAGCCGGGGAGGGAGGGGGAACACTGAAGCTTTCTTT. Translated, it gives CASSRGGRGNTEAFF. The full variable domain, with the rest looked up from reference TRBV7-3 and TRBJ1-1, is GAGVSQTPSNKVTEKGKYVELRCDPISGHTALYWYRQSLGQGPEFLIYFQGTGAADDSGLPNDRFFAVRPEGSVSTLKIQRTERGDSAVYLCASSRGGRGNTEAFFGQGTRLTVV.

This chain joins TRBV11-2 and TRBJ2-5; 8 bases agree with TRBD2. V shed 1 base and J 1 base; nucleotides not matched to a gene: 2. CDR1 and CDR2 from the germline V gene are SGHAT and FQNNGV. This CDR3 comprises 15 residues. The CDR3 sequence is CASSLVLAVQETQYF. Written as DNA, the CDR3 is TGTGCCAGCAGCTTAGTACTAGCGGTCCAAGAGACCCAGTACTTC. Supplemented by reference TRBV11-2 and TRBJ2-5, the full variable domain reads EAGVAQSPRYKIIEKRQSVAFWCNPISGHATLYWYQQILGQGPKLLIQFQNNGVVDDSQLPKDRFSAERLKGVDSTLKIQPAKLEDSAVYLCASSLVLAVQETQYFGPGTRLLVL.

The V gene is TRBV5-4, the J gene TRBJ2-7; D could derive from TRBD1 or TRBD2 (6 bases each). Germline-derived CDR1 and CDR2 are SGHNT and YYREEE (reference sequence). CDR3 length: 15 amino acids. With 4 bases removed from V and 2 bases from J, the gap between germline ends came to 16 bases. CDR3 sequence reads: CASSGGTSETYEQYF. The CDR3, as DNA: TGTGCCAGCAGCGGGGGGACAAGTGAGACCTACGAGCAGTACTTC.

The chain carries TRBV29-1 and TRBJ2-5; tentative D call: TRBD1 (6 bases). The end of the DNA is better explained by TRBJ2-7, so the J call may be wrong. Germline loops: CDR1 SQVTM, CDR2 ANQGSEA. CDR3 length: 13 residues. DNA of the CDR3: TGCAGCGTCGGGGACATTAACTCCTACGAGCAGTACTTC. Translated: CSVGDINSYEQYF.

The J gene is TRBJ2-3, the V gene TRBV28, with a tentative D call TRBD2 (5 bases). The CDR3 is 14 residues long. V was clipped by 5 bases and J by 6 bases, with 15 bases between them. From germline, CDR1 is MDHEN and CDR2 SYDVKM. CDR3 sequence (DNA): TGTGCCAGCAGTCTGCCCCGGGGTATGGATACGCAGTATTTT. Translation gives CASSLPRGMDTQYF.

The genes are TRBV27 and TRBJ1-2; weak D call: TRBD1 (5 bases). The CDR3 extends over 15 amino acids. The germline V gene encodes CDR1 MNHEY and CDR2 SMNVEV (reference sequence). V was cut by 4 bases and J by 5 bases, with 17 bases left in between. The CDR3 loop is CASSSRGDFAYGYTF. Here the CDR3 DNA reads TGTGCCAGCAGTTCCCGGGGGGATTTTGCGTATGGCTACACCTTC.

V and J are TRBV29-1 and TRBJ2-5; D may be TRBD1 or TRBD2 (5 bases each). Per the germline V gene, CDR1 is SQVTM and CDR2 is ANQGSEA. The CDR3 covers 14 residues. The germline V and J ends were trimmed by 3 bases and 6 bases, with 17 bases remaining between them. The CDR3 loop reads CSVDLRGSRQTQYF. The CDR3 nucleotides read TGCAGCGTTGACCTTCGGGGCTCCCGACAGACCCAGTACTTC.

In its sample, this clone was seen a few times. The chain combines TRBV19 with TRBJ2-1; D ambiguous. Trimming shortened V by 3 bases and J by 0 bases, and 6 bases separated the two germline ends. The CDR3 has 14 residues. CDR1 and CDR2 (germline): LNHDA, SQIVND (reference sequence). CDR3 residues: CASSMISSYNEQFF. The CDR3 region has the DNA TGTGCCAGTAGTATGATAAGCTCCTACAATGAGCAGTTCTTC.

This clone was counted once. The CDR3 nucleotides read TGTGCCAGCAGTATGGGGGCCGGGGAGCTGTTTTTT. Its protein product is CASSMGAGELFF. The chain employs TRBV25-1 and TRBJ2-2; D may be TRBD1 or TRBD2 (5 bases each). V lost 5 bases to trimming and J lost 6 bases, with 7 bases between them. The CDR3 runs 12 residues. The V gene's germline CDR1 is MGHDK and CDR2 SYGVNS. The whole variable domain, remainder taken from reference TRBV25-1 and TRBJ2-2, is EADIYQTPRYLVIGTGKKITLECSQTMGHDKMYWYQQDPGMELHLIHYSYGVNSTEKGDLSSESTVSRIRTEHFPLTLESARPSHTSQYLCASSMGAGELFFGEGSRLTVL.

CDR3 region: CASSLAGLAGKTYNEQFF. CDR3 in DNA: TGTGCCAGCAGCTTGGCGGGGTTAGCGGGGAAAACCTACAATGAGCAGTTCTTC. This chain connects TRBV7-6 to TRBJ2-1; 8 bases agree with TRBD2. Germline-derived CDR1 and CDR2 are SGHVS and FNYEAQ. Unmatched junction bases numbered 12, after V lost 3 bases and J lost 2 bases. This CDR3 has 18 residues.

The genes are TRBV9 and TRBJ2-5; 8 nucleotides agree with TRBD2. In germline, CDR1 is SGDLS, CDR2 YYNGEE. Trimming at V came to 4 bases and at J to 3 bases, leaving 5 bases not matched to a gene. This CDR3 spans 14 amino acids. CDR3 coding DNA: TGTGCCAGCAGCTCAACTAGCGGAGAAGAGACCCAGTACTTC. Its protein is CASSSTSGEETQYF.

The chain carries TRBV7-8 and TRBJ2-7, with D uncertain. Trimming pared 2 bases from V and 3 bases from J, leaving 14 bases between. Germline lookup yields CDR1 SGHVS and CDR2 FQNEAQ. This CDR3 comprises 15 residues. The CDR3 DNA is TGTGCCAGCAGCTTATTCCAGAGCCAAAACTACGAGCAGTACTTC. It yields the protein CASSLFQSQNYEQYF. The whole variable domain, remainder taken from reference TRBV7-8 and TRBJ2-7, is GAGVSQSPRYKVAKRGQDVALRCDPISGHVSLFWYQQALGQGPEFLTYFQNEAQLDKSGLPSDRFFAERPEGSVSTLKIQRTQQEDSAVYLCASSLFQSQNYEQYFGPGTRLTVT.

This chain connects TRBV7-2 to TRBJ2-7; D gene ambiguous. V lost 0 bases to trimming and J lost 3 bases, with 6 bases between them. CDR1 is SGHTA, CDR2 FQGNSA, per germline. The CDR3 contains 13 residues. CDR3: CASSLARDYEQYF. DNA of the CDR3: TGTGCCAGCAGCTTAGCGCGAGACTACGAGCAGTACTTC.

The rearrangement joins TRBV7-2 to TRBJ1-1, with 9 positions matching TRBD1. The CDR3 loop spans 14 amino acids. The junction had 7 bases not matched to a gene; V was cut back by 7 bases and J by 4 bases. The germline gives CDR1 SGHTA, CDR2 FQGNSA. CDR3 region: CASTWGTGLTEAFF. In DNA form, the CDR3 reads TGTGCCAGCACCTGGGGGACAGGGCTCACTGAAGCTTTCTTT.

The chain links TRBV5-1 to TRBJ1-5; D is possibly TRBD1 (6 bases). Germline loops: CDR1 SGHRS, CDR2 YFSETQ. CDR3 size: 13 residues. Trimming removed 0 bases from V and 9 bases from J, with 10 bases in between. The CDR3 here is CASSLAGAGPQHF. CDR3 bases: TGCGCCAGCAGCTTGGCAGGGGCAGGGCCCCAGCATTTT. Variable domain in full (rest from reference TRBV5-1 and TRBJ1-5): KAGVTQTPRYLIKTRGQQVTLSCSPISGHRSVSWYQQTPGQGLQFLFEYFSETQRNKGNFPGRFSGRQFSNSRSEMNVSTLELGDSALYLCASSLAGAGPQHFGDGTRLSIL.

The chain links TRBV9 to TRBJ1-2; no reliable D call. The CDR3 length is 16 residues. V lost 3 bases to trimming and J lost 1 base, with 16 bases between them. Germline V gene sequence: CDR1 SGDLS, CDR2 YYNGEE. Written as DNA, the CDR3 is TGTGCCAGCAGCGAGGGAGTCTCTAGTGGTAACTATGGCTACACCTTC. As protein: CASSEGVSSGNYGYTF.

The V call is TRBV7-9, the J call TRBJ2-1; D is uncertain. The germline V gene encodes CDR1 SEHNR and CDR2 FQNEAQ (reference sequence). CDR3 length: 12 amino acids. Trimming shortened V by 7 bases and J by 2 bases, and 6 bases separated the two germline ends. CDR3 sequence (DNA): TGTGCCAGCACCGTCCCCTACAATGAGCAGTTCTTC. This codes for CASTVPYNEQFF.

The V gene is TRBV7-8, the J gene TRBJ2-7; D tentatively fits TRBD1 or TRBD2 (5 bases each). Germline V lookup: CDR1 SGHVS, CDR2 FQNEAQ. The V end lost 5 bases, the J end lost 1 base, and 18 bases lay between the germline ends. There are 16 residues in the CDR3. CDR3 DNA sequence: TGTGCCAGCAGCCCCCTGCCTCGGGGCGTATCCTACGAGCAGTACTTC. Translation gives CASSPLPRGVSYEQYF.

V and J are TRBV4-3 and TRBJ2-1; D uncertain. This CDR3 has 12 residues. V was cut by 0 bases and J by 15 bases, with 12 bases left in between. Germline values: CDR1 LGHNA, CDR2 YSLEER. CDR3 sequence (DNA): TGCGCCAGCAGCCAAGAGATGGGATGGTTGTTCTTC. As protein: CASSQEMGWLFF.

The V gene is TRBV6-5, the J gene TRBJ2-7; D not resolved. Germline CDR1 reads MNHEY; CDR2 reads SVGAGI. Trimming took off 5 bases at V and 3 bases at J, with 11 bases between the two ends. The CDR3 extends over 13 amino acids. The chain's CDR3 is CASSKYINYEQYF. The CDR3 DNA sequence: TGTGCCAGCAGTAAGTACATTAACTACGAGCAGTACTTC.

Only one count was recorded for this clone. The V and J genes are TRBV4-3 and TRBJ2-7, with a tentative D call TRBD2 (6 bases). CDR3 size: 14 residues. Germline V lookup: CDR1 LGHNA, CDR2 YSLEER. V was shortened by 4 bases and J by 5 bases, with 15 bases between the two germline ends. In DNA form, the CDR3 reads TGCGCCAGCAGCCGGGGGGTTCATTCGGACGAGCAGTACTTC. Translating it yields CASSRGVHSDEQYF.

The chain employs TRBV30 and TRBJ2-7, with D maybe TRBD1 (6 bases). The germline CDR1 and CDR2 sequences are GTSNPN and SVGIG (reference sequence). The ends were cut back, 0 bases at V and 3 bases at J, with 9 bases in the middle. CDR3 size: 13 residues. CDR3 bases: TGTGCCTGGAGTGTAGGGACAAACTACGAGCAGTACTTC. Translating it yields CAWSVGTNYEQYF.

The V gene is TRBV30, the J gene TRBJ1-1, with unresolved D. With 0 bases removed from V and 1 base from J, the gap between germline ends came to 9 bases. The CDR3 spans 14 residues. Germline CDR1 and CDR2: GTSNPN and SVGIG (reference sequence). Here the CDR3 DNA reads TGTGCCTGGAGTGTACCAGTCTCGAACACTGAAGCTTTCTTT. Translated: CAWSVPVSNTEAFF.

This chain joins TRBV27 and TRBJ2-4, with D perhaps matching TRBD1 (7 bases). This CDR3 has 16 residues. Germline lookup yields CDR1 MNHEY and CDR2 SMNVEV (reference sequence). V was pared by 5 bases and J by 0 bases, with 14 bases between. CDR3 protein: CASSPRDSIAKNIQYF. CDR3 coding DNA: TGTGCCAGCAGTCCGCGGGACAGTATAGCCAAAAACATTCAGTACTTC.

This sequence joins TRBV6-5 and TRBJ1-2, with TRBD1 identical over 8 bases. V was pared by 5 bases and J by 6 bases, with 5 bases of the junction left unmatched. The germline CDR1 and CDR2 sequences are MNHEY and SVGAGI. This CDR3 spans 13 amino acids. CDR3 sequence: CASSAGGAHGYTF. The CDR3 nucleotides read TGTGCCAGCAGTGCAGGGGGCGCGCATGGCTACACCTTC.